What follows are 23 T cell receptor beta chains derived from one specimen sequenced in a study of cytomegalovirus exposure and HLA in healthy donors. The PCR employed 60 Vbeta primers together with 13 Jbeta primers. The protocol was immunoSEQ multiplex PCR, while the TCRdb copy is restricted to in-frame clones and leaves out a portion. The sample shows 200,000 or so clones, 84% of them seen only once. The specimen sequenced was PBMCs. The receptor set was obtained from a boy between 10 and 17 years old in good health and CMV-seronegative.

The V gene is TRBV15, the J gene TRBJ1-5, with 7 bases identical to TRBD1. The length of the CDR3 is 16 residues. Germline V gene lookup returns CDR1 LNHNV and CDR2 YYDKDF (reference sequence). With V trimmed by 3 bases and J by 4 bases, 9 bases remained unmatched. DNA of the CDR3: TGTGCCACCAGCAGCTCAGAGGGGACAGTTAATCAGCCCCAGCATTTT. Its protein is CATSSSEGTVNQPQHF.

The chain carries TRBV11-2 and TRBJ2-7, with 7 bases fitting TRBD1. The CDR3 runs to 13 residues. From germline, CDR1 is SGHAT and CDR2 FQNNGV. Unmatched junction bases numbered 5, after V lost 6 bases and J lost 3 bases. CDR3 sequence reads: CASRLTGSYEQYF. CDR3 coding DNA: TGTGCCAGCAGACTGACAGGGAGCTACGAGCAGTACTTC.

The V gene is TRBV6-5, the J gene TRBJ1-2, with a weak D call TRBD1 (5 bases). Germline loops: CDR1 MNHEY, CDR2 SVGAGI. The CDR3 spans 15 residues. Trimming left V 4 bases short and J 5 bases short, with 17 bases between. CDR3 bases: TGTGCCAGCAGTTCGCCCGGCGGGACCATTTATGGCTACACCTTC. It is translated as CASSSPGGTIYGYTF.

The rearrangement uses TRBV5-1 and TRBJ2-6, with D perhaps TRBD1 (6 bases). The length of the CDR3 is 19 residues. Germline V gene data show CDR1 as SGHRS and CDR2 as YFSETQ. V lost 0 bases and J 0 bases, leaving 16 bases between the germline ends. CDR3 region: CASSLGILGGVSGANVLTF. The CDR3 DNA reads TGCGCCAGCAGCTTGGGAATTTTAGGGGGAGTCTCTGGGGCCAACGTCCTGACTTTC.

CDR3 DNA sequence: TGTGCCAGTAGTATGGGTAGAGGGCTTTACACTGAAGCTTTCTTT. Encoded protein: CASSMGRGLYTEAFF. The chain uses TRBV19 and TRBJ1-1; no firm D call. The CDR3 length is 15 residues. Germline V gene sequence: CDR1 LNHDA, CDR2 SQIVND (reference sequence). V was shortened by 3 bases and J by 3 bases, with 14 bases between the two germline ends.

This chain links TRBV29-1 with TRBJ1-5, with a tentative D call TRBD1 (5 bases). Trimming stripped 4 bases from V and 3 bases from J, with 7 bases between. CDR1 and CDR2 from the germline V gene are SQVTM and ANQGSEA. The CDR3 loop spans 12 amino acids. CDR3 sequence reads: CSVGRDNQPQHF. The CDR3 DNA reads as TGCAGCGTTGGCAGGGACAATCAGCCCCAGCATTTT.

This clone came up once. The chain carries TRBV28 and TRBJ1-2, with a possible D match to TRBD1 (6 bases). The V gene lost 3 bases and the J gene lost 0 bases, with 11 bases spanning the gap. Germline CDR1 is MDHEN and CDR2 is SYDVKM. The CDR3 is 15 residues long. DNA for the CDR3: TGTGCCAGCAGTTTCGTCAGGGGCGCTAACTATGGCTACACCTTC. Encoded protein: CASSFVRGANYGYTF.

The rearrangement links TRBV6-1 to TRBJ2-7; the match to TRBD1 covers 9 bases. The V gene's germline CDR1 is MNHNS and CDR2 SASEGT. V dropped 4 bases and J dropped 7; count of bases not matched to a gene: 8. The CDR3 length is 14 residues. The CDR3 DNA reads as TGTGCCAGCAGTGGCCCACAGGGGGCGTGGGAGCAGTACTTC. It specifies CASSGPQGAWEQYF.

A few counts support this clone. The genes are TRBV5-1 and TRBJ2-7; D is ambiguous. The CDR3 has 15 amino acids. Trimming pared 0 bases from V and 1 base from J, leaving 11 bases between. Germline-derived CDR1 and CDR2 are SGHRS and YFSETQ. This CDR3 is CASSLGTAGSYEQYF. CDR3 DNA: TGCGCCAGCAGCTTGGGAACGGCAGGATCCTACGAGCAGTACTTC.

The V call is TRBV9, the J call TRBJ2-3; 8 nucleotides line up with TRBD2. Germline CDR1 reads SGDLS; CDR2 reads YYNGEE. The CDR3 loop spans 15 amino acids. The ends lost 0 bases at V and 0 bases at J; junction bases unmatched: 0. The CDR3 sequence is CASSVGLASTDTQYF. The DNA of the CDR3 is TGTGCCAGCAGCGTAGGACTAGCGAGCACAGATACGCAGTATTTT.

V is TRBV29-1 and J is TRBJ2-5, with D possibly being TRBD2 (5 bases). Germline loops: CDR1 SQVTM, CDR2 ANQGSEA. Trimming removed 6 bases from V and 5 bases from J, with 16 bases in between. The CDR3 is 13 amino acids. The CDR3: CSVVELERETQYF. Here the CDR3 DNA reads TGCAGCGTCGTGGAACTAGAGCGTGAGACCCAGTACTTC.

The V gene is TRBV10-1, the J gene TRBJ2-1, with TRBD2 identical over 8 bases. The CDR3 totals 13 residues. Germline assignment: CDR1 WNHNN and CDR2 SYGVQD (reference sequence). V lost 0 bases, J lost 12 bases, and 4 bases stayed unmatched. CDR3 residues: CASSESTGGVQFF. The CDR3, as DNA: TGCGCCAGCAGTGAGTCGACGGGGGGGGTGCAGTTCTTC.

This clone appeared once. This sequence joins TRBV9 and TRBJ2-7; the D gene is possibly TRBD2 (5 bases). This CDR3 has 14 amino acids. V lost 3 bases, J lost 1 base, and 11 bases lay in between. Germline values: CDR1 SGDLS, CDR2 YYNGEE. CDR3 sequence (DNA): TGTGCCAGCAGCGCGAGGGTACATTCCTACGAGCAGTACTTC. This gives the protein CASSARVHSYEQYF.

This chain connects TRBV2 to TRBJ1-1; D is unclear. Per the germline V gene, CDR1 is SNHLY and CDR2 is FYNNEI. The germline V and J ends were trimmed by 1 base and 1 base, with 10 bases remaining between them. The CDR3 loop spans 15 amino acids. The CDR3 loop reads CASSEGPGANTEAFF. The CDR3 DNA sequence: TGTGCCAGCAGTGAAGGACCAGGTGCGAACACTGAAGCTTTCTTT. Filled out from reference TRBV2 and TRBJ1-1, the complete variable domain reads EPEVTQTPSHQVTQMGQEVILRCVPISNHLYFYWYRQILGQKVEFLVSFYNNEISEKSEIFDDQFSVERPDGSNFTLKIRSTKLEDSAMYFCASSEGPGANTEAFFGQGTRLTVV.

V gene TRBV21-1 combines with J gene TRBJ1-6; TRBD1 was called by the table and not checked on the DNA. TRBV21-1 is a listed pseudogene. This CDR3 is 17 amino acids long. The CDR3 spells CASSKKRGTGEYSPLHF. Here the CDR3 DNA reads TGTGCCAGCAGCAAAAAAAGGGGGACAGGGGAATATTCACCCCTCCACTTT.

The CDR3 nucleotides are TGTGCCAGCAGTTCTTGGACTCTACAGTTCTTC. Residues: CASSSWTLQFF. The chain recombines TRBV2 with TRBJ2-1; the D gene is possibly TRBD2 (5 bases). This CDR3 has 11 amino acids. V lost 5 bases and J lost 13, with 12 bases in between. The germline gives CDR1 SNHLY, CDR2 FYNNEI.

The chain's CDR3 is CASSSYGLSGVEQYF. The DNA of the CDR3 is TGTGCCAGTAGTTCCTACGGGCTGTCGGGGGTGGAGCAGTACTTC. The gene calls are TRBV19 and TRBJ2-7; D possibly corresponds to TRBD2 (6 bases). Germline CDR1 LNHDA, CDR2 SQIVND (reference sequence). The V and J ends lost 5 bases and 7 bases respectively, with 21 bases between them. CDR3 size: 15 residues. The full variable domain, in which reference TRBV19 and TRBJ2-7 provide the parts outside the CDR3, is DGGITQSPKYLFRKEGQNVTLSCEQNLNHDAMYWYRQDPGQGLRLIYYSQIVNDFQKGDIAEGYSVSREKKESFPLTVTSAQKNPTAFYLCASSSYGLSGVEQYFGPGTRLTVT.

V is TRBV5-1 and J is TRBJ2-2; TRBD2 agrees at 8 bases. The germline V gene has CDR1 SGHRS and CDR2 YFSETQ. The CDR3 contains 15 residues. Trimming cost V 1 base and J 3 bases; bases outside gene matches: 2. The CDR3 DNA reads as TGCGCCAGCAGCTTGAGAGCGGGAGACACCGGGGAGCTGTTTTTT. This encodes CASSLRAGDTGELFF. The complete variable domain, with remaining parts taken from reference TRBV5-1 and TRBJ2-2, reads KAGVTQTPRYLIKTRGQQVTLSCSPISGHRSVSWYQQTPGQGLQFLFEYFSETQRNKGNFPGRFSGRQFSNSRSEMNVSTLELGDSALYLCASSLRAGDTGELFFGEGSRLTVL.

The chain carries TRBV7-9 and TRBJ1-4, with 7 positions matching TRBD1. The CDR3 totals 14 residues. Trimming at V came to 5 bases and at J to 8 bases, leaving 8 bases not matched to a gene. Germline CDR1 SEHNR, CDR2 FQNEAQ (reference sequence). The CDR3 protein is CASSPLRGREKLFF. CDR3 sequence (DNA): TGTGCCAGCAGCCCATTAAGGGGGCGAGAAAAACTGTTTTTT.

This chain joins TRBV5-1 and TRBJ2-7; 7 nucleotides match TRBD1. V lost 2 bases and J lost 2; bases outside the gene matches: 1. Germline values: CDR1 SGHRS, CDR2 YFSETQ. The CDR3 length is 13 residues. This chain's CDR3 is CASSLQGPYEQYF. In DNA, the CDR3 is TGCGCCAGCAGCTTACAGGGGCCCTACGAGCAGTACTTC.

The chain employs TRBV6-1 and TRBJ1-5; 8 nucleotides align to TRBD1. Looked up from germline, CDR1 is MNHNS and CDR2 is SASEGT. The CDR3 contains 14 residues. Germline trimming cut 5 bases from V and 3 bases from J; bases unmatched to any gene: 3. For the CDR3, the DNA is TGTGCCAGCAGTTCACAGGGGGACAATCAGCCCCAGCATTTT. Translation gives CASSSQGDNQPQHF.

V usage is TRBV7-9 and J usage is TRBJ2-7; 7 bases agree with TRBD1. Germline V gene data show CDR1 as SEHNR and CDR2 as FQNEAQ (reference sequence). This CDR3 spans 14 amino acids. J gave up 3 bases and V 5 bases, and 7 bases lay outside the gene matches. CDR3 nucleotide sequence: TGTGCCAGCAGCGTAGGGGGCCCTAACTACGAGCAGTACTTC. Translated: CASSVGGPNYEQYF.

This clone was detected a few times. The genes are TRBV7-9 and TRBJ1-2; the D is unclear. Germline V gene data show CDR1 as SEHNR and CDR2 as FQNEAQ (reference sequence). The CDR3 has 11 residues. V was shortened by 8 bases and J by 14 bases, with 18 bases between the two germline ends. DNA of the CDR3: TGTGCCAGCTCAATCGGGGATCAAATAACCTTC. Residues: CASSIGDQITF.